These T cell receptor beta chains were read from a single sample in a study of type 1 regulatory T cells. The antigens these receptors bind are not known. One entry per CDR3 protein, called by TCRdb with MiXCR from the reads. The data hold 35,000 to 50,000 distinct CDR3 sequences, with 10% to 15% observed a single time. The sample was cultured non-Tr1 T cells, either the whole culture or a sorted T cell fraction (not recorded which). These receptors all stem from a human donor in good health. Both conserved end residues are part of each CDR3. The D gene is left open where the match is weak. A clone size is listed for some rows: how often the clone was seen (once, few, many), or a class if it is expanded.

j_gene: TRBJ2-7
v_gene: TRBV20-1
d_gene: -
abundance: few
CDR3nt: TGCAGTGCTAGAGATCCGGGGACTTCGAATTTGGGGCAGTACTTC
CDR3aa: CSARDPGTSNLGQYF

j_gene: TRBJ2-5
v_gene: TRBV10-3
d_gene: TRBD1
abundance: many
CDR3nt: TGTGCCATCAGTGATAGTGCAGGGGGAGAGACCCAGTACTTC
CDR3aa: CAISDSAGGETQYF

j_gene: TRBJ1-6
v_gene: TRBV20-1
d_gene: -
abundance: -
CDR3nt: TGCAGTGCTAGCTCCGGAAATTCACCCCTCCACTTT
CDR3aa: CSASSGNSPLHF

j_gene: TRBJ2-7
v_gene: TRBV7-8
d_gene: TRBD2
abundance: few
CDR3nt: TGTGCCAGCACCCTCCTAGCGGGAGGGTCCTCCTACGAGCAGTACTTC
CDR3aa: CASTLLAGGSSYEQYF

j_gene: TRBJ1-1
v_gene: TRBV6-5
d_gene: -
abundance: many
CDR3nt: TGTGCCAGCAGAAGCGGGACACCGAACACTGAAGCTTTCTTT
CDR3aa: CASRSGTPNTEAFF

j_gene: TRBJ1-1
v_gene: TRBV29-1
d_gene: -
abundance: many
CDR3nt: TGCAGCGTCGATAGACCAGAGAACACTGAAGCTTTCTTT
CDR3aa: CSVDRPENTEAFF

j_gene: TRBJ2-5
v_gene: TRBV7-9
d_gene: TRBD1
abundance: -
CDR3nt: TGTGCCAGCACCCATCAGGGGGTGGAGACCCAGTACTTC
CDR3aa: CASTHQGVETQYF

j_gene: TRBJ2-1
v_gene: TRBV19
d_gene: -
abundance: once
CDR3nt: TGTGCCACACGGGCGGCATACTCCTACAATGAGCAGTTCTTC
CDR3aa: CATRAAYSYNEQFF

j_gene: TRBJ1-6
v_gene: TRBV30
d_gene: -
abundance: -
CDR3nt: TGTGCCTGGAGTCTTAACCGGGGATCACCCCTCCACTTT
CDR3aa: CAWSLNRGSPLHF

j_gene: TRBJ2-7
v_gene: TRBV20-1
d_gene: -
abundance: few
CDR3nt: TGCAGTGCTAACGACCGGACTGTAACTTCCTCCTACGAGCAGTACTTC
CDR3aa: CSANDRTVTSSYEQYF

j_gene: TRBJ2-3
v_gene: TRBV18
d_gene: -
abundance: many
CDR3nt: TGTGCCAGCTCACCAGGCTCGGGCTTAGCAGATACGCAGTATTTT
CDR3aa: CASSPGSGLADTQYF

j_gene: TRBJ2-5
v_gene: TRBV12-3/TRBV12-4
d_gene: -
abundance: -
CDR3nt: TGTGCCAGCAGTTTTACTCCTGGGGAGACCCAGTACTTC
CDR3aa: CASSFTPGETQYF

j_gene: TRBJ1-3
v_gene: TRBV5-1
d_gene: -
abundance: many
CDR3nt: TGCGCCAGCAGCTCGGCAGCTGGAAACACCATATATTTT
CDR3aa: CASSSAAGNTIYF

j_gene: TRBJ2-7
v_gene: TRBV3-1
d_gene: -
abundance: many
CDR3nt: TGTGCCAGCGCCCGGAGTAGCGAGCAGTACTTC
CDR3aa: CASARSSEQYF

j_gene: TRBJ2-7
v_gene: TRBV18
d_gene: -
abundance: -
CDR3nt: TGTGCCGGCTCACCAGTTCCCGCGGGTCCTTTTTCCTACGAGCAGTACTTC
CDR3aa: CAGSPVPAGPFSYEQYF

j_gene: TRBJ1-1
v_gene: TRBV20-1
d_gene: -
abundance: many
CDR3nt: TGCAGTGCTAAAGAGGCCCTTTTCGCGAGGCCGGCTTTCTTT
CDR3aa: CSAKEALFARPAFF

j_gene: TRBJ2-2
v_gene: TRBV5-1
d_gene: TRBD2
abundance: few
CDR3nt: TGCGCCAGCAGCTTGTACGGGGGGACGAACACCGGGGAGCTGTTTTTT
CDR3aa: CASSLYGGTNTGELFF

j_gene: TRBJ2-2
v_gene: TRBV7-8
d_gene: -
abundance: many
CDR3nt: TGTGCCAGCAGCCGAACGGCGGGTCGGATAAACACCGGGGAGCTGTTTTTT
CDR3aa: CASSRTAGRINTGELFF

j_gene: TRBJ1-1
v_gene: TRBV20-1
d_gene: -
abundance: -
CDR3nt: TGCAGTGCCGCCCCGGGAAACACTGAAGCTTTCTTT
CDR3aa: CSAAPGNTEAFF

j_gene: TRBJ1-1
v_gene: TRBV12-3/TRBV12-4
d_gene: -
abundance: few
CDR3nt: TGTGCCAGCAGCCCCTCTCGGGTGTGGGCCACTGAAGCTTTCTTT
CDR3aa: CASSPSRVWATEAFF

j_gene: TRBJ1-2
v_gene: TRBV20-1
d_gene: TRBD1
abundance: once
CDR3nt: TGCAGTGCCCCAGTAGGGGGCGCGGGCTATGGCTACACCTTC
CDR3aa: CSAPVGGAGYGYTF

j_gene: TRBJ2-7
v_gene: TRBV7-3
d_gene: TRBD1
abundance: -
CDR3nt: TGTGCCAGCAGCGCCCGGGACAGGGATCAGTGCCTATACGAGCAGTACTTC
CDR3aa: CASSARDRDQCLYEQYF

j_gene: TRBJ1-6
v_gene: TRBV18
d_gene: -
abundance: many
CDR3nt: TGTGCCAGCTCACCAGGGGGGGTGACCGACGATTCACCCCTCCACTTT
CDR3aa: CASSPGGVTDDSPLHF

j_gene: TRBJ2-7
v_gene: TRBV10-3
d_gene: -
abundance: many
CDR3nt: TGTGCCACGCAAGACAGTACGTCCTCCTACGAGCAGTACTTC
CDR3aa: CATQDSTSSYEQYF

j_gene: TRBJ2-7
v_gene: TRBV9
d_gene: TRBD2
abundance: -
CDR3nt: TGTGCCAGCAGCGTAGCTCGGACTAGTAGATACGAGCAGTACTTC
CDR3aa: CASSVARTSRYEQYF

j_gene: TRBJ2-7
v_gene: TRBV5-1
d_gene: TRBD1
abundance: many
CDR3nt: TGCGCCAGCAGCTTGGGCCAGGGGGCAGCGCAGTACTTC
CDR3aa: CASSLGQGAAQYF

j_gene: TRBJ2-7
v_gene: TRBV5-6
d_gene: TRBD2
abundance: -
CDR3nt: TGTGCCAGCAGCTTGATGGGAAGCGGGAGCTACGAGCAGTACTTC
CDR3aa: CASSLMGSGSYEQYF

j_gene: TRBJ1-1
v_gene: TRBV5-4
d_gene: -
abundance: many
CDR3nt: TGTGCCAGCAGCTTGGTGCCTAACACTGAAGCTTTCTTT
CDR3aa: CASSLVPNTEAFF